Detailed here is one T cell receptor (beta chain). Its antigen is currently unknown. This sample is drawn from a study of cytomegalovirus exposure and HLA in healthy donors. Study conclusions and caveats: A missense variant in DCLRE1C was later tied to TCR beta V- and J-gene trimming.

The V gene's germline CDR1 is SGHRS and CDR2 YFSETQ. V shed 0 bases and J shed 4 bases, with 10 bases lying between them. This CDR3 comprises 14 residues. The primer mix had 60 Vbeta and 13 Jbeta primers. Produced via immunoSEQ multiplex PCR; TCRdb's table is partial and in-frame only. The sample records 98,000 or so clones, around 82% being singletons. The receptor's source is a woman aged 40 to 50 in good health and CMV-seronegative. The sequencing sample was made of PBMCs. The chain couples TRBV5-1 to TRBJ1-1, with D possibly TRBD1 on 6 matching bases. CDR3: CASSLEQGVTEAFF. As DNA, the CDR3 is TGCGCCAGCAGCTTGGAACAGGGTGTCACTGAAGCTTTCTTT.